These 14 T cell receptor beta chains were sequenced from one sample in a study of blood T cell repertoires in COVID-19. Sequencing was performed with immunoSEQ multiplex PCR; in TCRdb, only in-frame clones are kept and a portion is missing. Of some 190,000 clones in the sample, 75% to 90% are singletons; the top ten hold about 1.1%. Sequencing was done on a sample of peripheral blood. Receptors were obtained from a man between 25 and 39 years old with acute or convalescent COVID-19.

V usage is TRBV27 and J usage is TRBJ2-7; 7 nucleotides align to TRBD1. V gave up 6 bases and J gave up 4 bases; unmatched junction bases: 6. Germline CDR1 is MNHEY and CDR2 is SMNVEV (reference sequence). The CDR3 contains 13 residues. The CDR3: CASSLGQNYEQYF. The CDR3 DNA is TGTGCCAGCAGCCTGGGACAGAATTACGAGCAGTACTTC.

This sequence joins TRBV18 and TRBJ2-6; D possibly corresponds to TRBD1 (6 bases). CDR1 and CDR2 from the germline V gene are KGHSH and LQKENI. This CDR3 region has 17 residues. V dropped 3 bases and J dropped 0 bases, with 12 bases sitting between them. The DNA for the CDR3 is TGTGCCAGCTCACCGTGGACAGATAACTCTGGGGCCAACGTCCTGACTTTC. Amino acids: CASSPWTDNSGANVLTF.

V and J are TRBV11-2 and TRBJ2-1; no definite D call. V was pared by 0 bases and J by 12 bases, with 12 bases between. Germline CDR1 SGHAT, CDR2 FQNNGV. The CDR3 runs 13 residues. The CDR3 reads CASSLDQVSGQFF. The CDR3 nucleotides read TGTGCCAGCAGCTTAGACCAGGTTTCAGGGCAGTTCTTC. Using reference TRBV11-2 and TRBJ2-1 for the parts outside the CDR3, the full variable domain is EAGVAQSPRYKIIEKRQSVAFWCNPISGHATLYWYQQILGQGPKLLIQFQNNGVVDDSQLPKDRFSAERLKGVDSTLKIQPAKLEDSAVYLCASSLDQVSGQFFGPGTRLTVL.

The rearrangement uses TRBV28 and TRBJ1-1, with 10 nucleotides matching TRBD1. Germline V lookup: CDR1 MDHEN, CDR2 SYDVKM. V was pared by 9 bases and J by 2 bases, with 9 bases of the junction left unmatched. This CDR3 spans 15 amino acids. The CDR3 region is CASVPGQGGNTEAFF. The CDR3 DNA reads TGTGCCAGTGTACCCGGACAGGGGGGAAACACTGAAGCTTTCTTT.

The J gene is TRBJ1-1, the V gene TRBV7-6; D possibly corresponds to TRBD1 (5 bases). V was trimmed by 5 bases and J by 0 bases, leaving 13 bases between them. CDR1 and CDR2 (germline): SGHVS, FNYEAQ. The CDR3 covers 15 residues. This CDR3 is CASSPRDLVNTEAFF. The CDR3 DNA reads TGTGCCAGCAGCCCACGGGACTTGGTGAACACTGAAGCTTTCTTT. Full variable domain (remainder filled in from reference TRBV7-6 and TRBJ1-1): GAGVSQSPRYKVTKRGQDVALRCDPISGHVSLYWYRQALGQGPEFLTYFNYEAQQDKSGLPNDRFSAERPEGSISTLTIQRTEQRDSAMYRCASSPRDLVNTEAFFGQGTRLTVV.

CDR3 loop: CAWSPLLGTGGEQYF. The CDR3 DNA reads as TGTGCCTGGAGCCCGCTTTTGGGGACAGGGGGCGAGCAGTACTTC. This chain joins TRBV30 and TRBJ2-7; 11 bases match TRBD1. From germline, CDR1 is GTSNPN and CDR2 SVGIG (reference sequence). The CDR3 has 15 residues. The trim removed 3 bases at V and 6 bases at J, leaving 10 bases unmatched.

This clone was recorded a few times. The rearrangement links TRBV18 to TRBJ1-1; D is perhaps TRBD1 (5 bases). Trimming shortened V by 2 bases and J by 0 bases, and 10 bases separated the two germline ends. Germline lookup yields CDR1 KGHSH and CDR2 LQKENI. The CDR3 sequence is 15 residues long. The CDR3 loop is CASSPIYRMNTEAFF. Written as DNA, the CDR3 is TGTGCCAGCTCACCAATTTACAGGATGAACACTGAAGCTTTCTTT.

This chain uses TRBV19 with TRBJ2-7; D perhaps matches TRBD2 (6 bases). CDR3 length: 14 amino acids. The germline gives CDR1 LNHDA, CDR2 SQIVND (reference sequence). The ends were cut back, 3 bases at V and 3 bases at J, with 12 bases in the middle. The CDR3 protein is CASSMWQTSYEQYF. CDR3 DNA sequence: TGTGCCAGTAGTATGTGGCAGACTAGCTACGAGCAGTACTTC.

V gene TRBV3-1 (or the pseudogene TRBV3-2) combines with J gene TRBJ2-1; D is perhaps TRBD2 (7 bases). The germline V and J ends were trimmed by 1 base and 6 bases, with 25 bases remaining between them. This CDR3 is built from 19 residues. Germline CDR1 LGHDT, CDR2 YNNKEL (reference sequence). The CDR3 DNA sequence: TGTGCCAGCAGCCAAGCATCATCGGGGGCGGCGGGAGTTCTCAATGAGCAGTTCTTC. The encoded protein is CASSQASSGAAGVLNEQFF.

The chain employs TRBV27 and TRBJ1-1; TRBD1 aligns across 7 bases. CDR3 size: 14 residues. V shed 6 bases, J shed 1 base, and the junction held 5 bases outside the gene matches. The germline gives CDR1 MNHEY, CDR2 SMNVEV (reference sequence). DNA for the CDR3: TGTGCCAGCAGGAAGGGACAGCGGAACACTGAAGCTTTCTTT. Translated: CASRKGQRNTEAFF.

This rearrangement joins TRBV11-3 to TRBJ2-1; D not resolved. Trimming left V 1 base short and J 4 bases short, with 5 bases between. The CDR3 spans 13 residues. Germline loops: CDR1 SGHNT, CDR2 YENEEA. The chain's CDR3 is CASSLGLYNEQFF. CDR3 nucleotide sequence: TGTGCCAGCAGCTTAGGTCTATACAATGAGCAGTTCTTC.

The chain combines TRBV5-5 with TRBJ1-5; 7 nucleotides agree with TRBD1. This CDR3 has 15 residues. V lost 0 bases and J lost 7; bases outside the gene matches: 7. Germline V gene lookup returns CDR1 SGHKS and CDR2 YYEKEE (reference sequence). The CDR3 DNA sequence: TGTGCCAGCAGCTTGGTACAGGGGATAGGACAGCCCCAGCATTTT. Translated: CASSLVQGIGQPQHF.

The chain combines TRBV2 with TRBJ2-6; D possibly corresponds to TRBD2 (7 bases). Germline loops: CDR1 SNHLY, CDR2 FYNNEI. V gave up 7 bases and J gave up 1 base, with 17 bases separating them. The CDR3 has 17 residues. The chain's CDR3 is CASTGRGASSGANVLTF. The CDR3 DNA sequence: TGTGCCAGCACCGGCCGGGGGGCTTCATCTGGGGCCAACGTCCTGACTTTC.

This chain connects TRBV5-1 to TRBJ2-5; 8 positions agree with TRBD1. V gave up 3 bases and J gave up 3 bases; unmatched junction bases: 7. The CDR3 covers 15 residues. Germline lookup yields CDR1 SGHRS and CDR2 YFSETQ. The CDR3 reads CASSSPGQAKETQYF. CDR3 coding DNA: TGCGCCAGCAGCTCACCGGGACAGGCGAAAGAGACCCAGTACTTC.